The text below deals with one T cell receptor (beta chain). This entry comes from a study of cytomegalovirus exposure and HLA in healthy donors. The PCR used 60 Vbeta and 13 Jbeta primers. Some clones are missing from TCRdb's copy, which holds only in-frame ones; the method was immunoSEQ multiplex PCR. This sample has some 100,000 clones, with about 77% found just once. Although they were nominally healthy when sampled, donors likely had unrecorded immune exposures. The germline CDR1 and CDR2 sequences are SGDLS and YYNGEE. The V and J ends lost 3 bases and 4 bases, in that order; junction bases with no gene match: 11. CDR3 length: 16 residues.

Sequences were obtained from PBMCs. The V and J genes are TRBV9 and TRBJ1-1; TRBD1 agrees at 8 bases. The clonotype was recovered from a woman between 50 and 59 years old in good health and CMV-seropositive. CDR3 loop: CASSGRTGSMGTEAFF. The CDR3 nucleotides read TGTGCCAGCAGCGGCCGGACAGGGTCTATGGGCACTGAAGCTTTCTTT.